These T cell receptor beta chains were read from a single sample in a study of T cell responses to AZD1222 COVID-19 vaccine. Profiled with immunoSEQ multiplex PCR; TCRdb holds only in-frame clones, not every one. The repertoire has 110,000 or so clones, more than 85% of them found once; the top ten carry around 7.1%. The material sequenced was peripheral blood, taken 28 days after the second AZD1222 dose. These receptors came from an adult who received the AZD1222 COVID-19 vaccine. Both conserved end residues are part of each CDR3. Fields, in order: J gene, D gene, CDR3 length, V gene, clone size, CDR3 protein, CDR3 DNA. The D gene is left open where the match is weak. Some rows have no size entry. The others give once, few or many, or a class for an expanded clone.

J gene: TRBJ1-4
D gene: TRBD1
CDR3 length: 16
V gene: TRBV6-6
clone size: .
CDR3 protein: CASSKPPGTGTEKLFF
CDR3 DNA: TGTGCCAGCAGTAAGCCACCCGGGACAGGGACGGAAAAACTGTTTTTT

J gene: TRBJ2-4
D gene: .
CDR3 length: 15
V gene: TRBV9
clone size: .
CDR3 protein: CASSAEPGAKNIQYF
CDR3 DNA: TGTGCCAGCAGCGCCGAACCCGGGGCCAAAAACATTCAGTACTTC

J gene: TRBJ2-7
D gene: .
CDR3 length: 12
V gene: TRBV11-3
clone size: once
CDR3 protein: CASSPYRYEQYF
CDR3 DNA: TGTGCCAGCAGCCCTTATCGATACGAGCAGTACTTC

J gene: TRBJ2-3
D gene: TRBD2
CDR3 length: 16
V gene: TRBV7-6
clone size: .
CDR3 protein: CASSPLWTSGTDTQYF
CDR3 DNA: TGTGCCAGCAGCCCCTTATGGACTAGCGGGACAGATACGCAGTATTTT

J gene: TRBJ2-7
D gene: .
CDR3 length: 12
V gene: TRBV6-5
clone size: .
CDR3 protein: CASSSRAYEQYF
CDR3 DNA: TGTGCCAGCAGTTCTCGCGCCTACGAGCAGTACTTC

J gene: TRBJ2-7
D gene: .
CDR3 length: 15
V gene: TRBV27
clone size: .
CDR3 protein: CASSLGPGVVYEQYF
CDR3 DNA: TGTGCCAGCAGTTTGGGCCCGGGAGTAGTATACGAGCAGTACTTC

J gene: TRBJ1-1
D gene: .
CDR3 length: 16
V gene: TRBV3-1/TRBV3-2
clone size: .
CDR3 protein: CASSQDFGEGGTEAFF
CDR3 DNA: TGTGCCAGCAGCCAAGATTTCGGAGAAGGCGGCACTGAAGCTTTCTTT

J gene: TRBJ2-1
D gene: .
CDR3 length: 14
V gene: TRBV5-1
clone size: .
CDR3 protein: CASSLGSDPGEQFF
CDR3 DNA: TGCGCCAGCAGCTTAGGTAGCGACCCGGGTGAGCAGTTCTTC

J gene: TRBJ2-3
D gene: .
CDR3 length: 15
V gene: TRBV7-2
clone size: .
CDR3 protein: CASSRERSSPDTQYF
CDR3 DNA: TGTGCCAGCAGCAGGGAAAGATCAAGCCCAGATACGCAGTATTTT

J gene: TRBJ2-7
D gene: .
CDR3 length: 15
V gene: TRBV6-2/TRBV6-3
clone size: .
CDR3 protein: CASSEGGGSSYEQYF
CDR3 DNA: TGTGCCAGCAGCGAGGGGGGCGGAAGCTCCTACGAGCAGTACTTC

J gene: TRBJ2-5
D gene: .
CDR3 length: 13
V gene: TRBV6-5
clone size: .
CDR3 protein: CASSKSGPGQPNF
CDR3 DNA: TGTGCCAGCAGCAAATCCGGGCCCGGGCAGCCAAACTTC

J gene: TRBJ2-1
D gene: .
CDR3 length: 18
V gene: TRBV10-2
clone size: .
CDR3 protein: CASSEELEGMMEHNEQFF
CDR3 DNA: TGCGCCAGCAGTGAGGAGTTGGAGGGAATGATGGAGCACAATGAGCAGTTCTTC

J gene: TRBJ2-7
D gene: TRBD1
CDR3 length: 13
V gene: TRBV2
clone size: once
CDR3 protein: CASSRDRSYEQYF
CDR3 DNA: TGTGCCAGCAGTCGGGACAGATCCTACGAGCAGTACTTC

J gene: TRBJ1-3
D gene: TRBD1
CDR3 length: 18
V gene: TRBV19
clone size: .
CDR3 protein: CASSISGTELDPGNTIYF
CDR3 DNA: TGTGCCAGTAGTATATCCGGGACAGAATTAGACCCTGGAAACACCATATATTTT

J gene: TRBJ1-6
D gene: .
CDR3 length: 16
V gene: TRBV6-1
clone size: .
CDR3 protein: CASSVHQGSYNSPLHF
CDR3 DNA: TGTGCCAGCAGTGTTCACCAAGGCTCCTATAATTCACCCCTCCACTTT

J gene: TRBJ2-3
D gene: .
CDR3 length: 15
V gene: TRBV14
clone size: .
CDR3 protein: CASSQGDSSTDTQYF
CDR3 DNA: TGTGCCAGCAGCCAAGGTGACTCTAGCACAGATACGCAGTATTTT

J gene: TRBJ2-1
D gene: .
CDR3 length: 14
V gene: TRBV11-2
clone size: .
CDR3 protein: CASSSNKDGYEQFF
CDR3 DNA: TGTGCCAGCAGCTCTAACAAGGACGGGTATGAGCAGTTCTTC

J gene: TRBJ1-1
D gene: .
CDR3 length: 15
V gene: TRBV3-1/TRBV3-2
clone size: .
CDR3 protein: CASSPRQLKNTEAFF
CDR3 DNA: TGTGCCAGCAGCCCGAGACAGTTAAAGAACACTGAAGCTTTCTTT

J gene: TRBJ2-7
D gene: .
CDR3 length: 11
V gene: TRBV2
clone size: .
CDR3 protein: CASSEVSRANF
CDR3 DNA: TGTGCCAGCAGTGAAGTAAGTCGGGCGAACTTC

J gene: TRBJ1-4
D gene: TRBD1
CDR3 length: 14
V gene: TRBV19
clone size: .
CDR3 protein: CASSIWDRAGKLFF
CDR3 DNA: TGTGCCAGTAGTATATGGGACAGGGCAGGAAAACTGTTTTTT

J gene: TRBJ2-1
D gene: TRBD1
CDR3 length: 17
V gene: TRBV10-3
clone size: .
CDR3 protein: CAISDGGRGHYYNEQFF
CDR3 DNA: TGTGCCATCAGTGACGGGGGCAGGGGGCATTACTACAATGAGCAGTTCTTC

J gene: TRBJ2-2
D gene: TRBD1
CDR3 length: 14
V gene: TRBV6-5
clone size: .
CDR3 protein: CASSSGQSTGELFF
CDR3 DNA: TGTGCCAGCAGCTCGGGACAGAGCACCGGGGAGCTGTTTTTT

J gene: TRBJ2-7
D gene: .
CDR3 length: 14
V gene: TRBV19
clone size: few
CDR3 protein: CASSFSGEIYEQYF
CDR3 DNA: TGTGCCAGTAGTTTTAGCGGAGAGATCTACGAGCAGTACTTC

J gene: TRBJ2-5
D gene: .
CDR3 length: 15
V gene: TRBV4-3
clone size: .
CDR3 protein: CASSQDMGGQETQYF
CDR3 DNA: TGCGCCAGCAGCCAAGATATGGGCGGACAAGAGACCCAGTACTTC

J gene: TRBJ1-6
D gene: .
CDR3 length: 13
V gene: TRBV30
clone size: .
CDR3 protein: CAWSKDLRSPLHF
CDR3 DNA: TGTGCCTGGAGTAAGGACCTGAGGTCACCCCTCCACTTT

J gene: TRBJ2-7
D gene: TRBD1
CDR3 length: 15
V gene: TRBV7-2
clone size: .
CDR3 protein: CASSQDGTGGREQYF
CDR3 DNA: TGTGCCAGCAGCCAAGATGGGACAGGGGGACGCGAGCAGTACTTC

J gene: TRBJ2-7
D gene: .
CDR3 length: 15
V gene: TRBV6-5
clone size: .
CDR3 protein: CASSYSDSGLYEQYF
CDR3 DNA: TGTGCCAGCAGTTACTCGGATAGCGGCCTCTACGAGCAGTACTTC

J gene: TRBJ2-1
D gene: .
CDR3 length: 14
V gene: TRBV27
clone size: .
CDR3 protein: CASSFGVTYNEQFF
CDR3 DNA: TGTGCCAGCAGTTTTGGAGTCACCTACAATGAGCAGTTCTTC

J gene: TRBJ2-3
D gene: .
CDR3 length: 14
V gene: TRBV11-2
clone size: .
CDR3 protein: CASSLDPFTDTQYF
CDR3 DNA: TGTGCCAGCAGCTTAGATCCATTCACAGATACGCAGTATTTT

J gene: TRBJ1-4
D gene: TRBD1
CDR3 length: 16
V gene: TRBV4-1
clone size: .
CDR3 protein: CASSQLTGTGNEKLFF
CDR3 DNA: TGCGCCAGCAGCCAATTAACCGGGACAGGAAATGAAAAACTGTTTTTT

J gene: TRBJ2-7
D gene: .
CDR3 length: 14
V gene: TRBV2
clone size: once
CDR3 protein: CASSEGVSSYEQYF
CDR3 DNA: TGTGCCAGCAGTGAAGGAGTCAGTTCCTACGAGCAGTACTTC

J gene: TRBJ2-1
D gene: .
CDR3 length: 20
V gene: TRBV14
clone size: .
CDR3 protein: CASSQDRGGSATRSYNEQFF
CDR3 DNA: TGTGCCAGCAGCCAAGATAGGGGGGGAAGCGCCACCCGCTCCTACAATGAGCAGTTCTTC

J gene: TRBJ1-4
D gene: .
CDR3 length: 17
V gene: TRBV9
clone size: .
CDR3 protein: CASSVAVGHGPNEKLFF
CDR3 DNA: TGTGCCAGCAGCGTAGCTGTGGGACACGGCCCGAATGAAAAACTGTTTTTT

J gene: TRBJ1-2
D gene: .
CDR3 length: 14
V gene: TRBV5-1
clone size: .
CDR3 protein: CASSISREAGGYTF
CDR3 DNA: TGCGCCAGCTCTATCTCCAGGGAAGCAGGGGGCTACACCTTC

J gene: TRBJ2-1
D gene: .
CDR3 length: 15
V gene: TRBV7-9
clone size: .
CDR3 protein: CASSPGPVPYNEQFF
CDR3 DNA: TGTGCCAGCAGCCCTGGGCCGGTCCCCTACAATGAGCAGTTCTTC

J gene: TRBJ1-2
D gene: .
CDR3 length: 15
V gene: TRBV5-1
clone size: .
CDR3 protein: CASRVSPDPVYGYTF
CDR3 DNA: TGCGCCAGCAGGGTTTCGCCAGACCCGGTCTATGGCTACACCTTC

J gene: TRBJ1-2
D gene: TRBD1
CDR3 length: 16
V gene: TRBV2
clone size: .
CDR3 protein: CASSGQRDRGFGGYTF
CDR3 DNA: TGTGCCAGCAGTGGACAGAGGGACAGGGGGTTCGGTGGCTACACCTTC